This T cell receptor (beta chain) is from a study of response to subunit inactivated influenza vaccine. The study's findings and limits: It was the authors' suggestion that each seasonal influenza vaccination recruits few new T cells.

The junction had 7 bases not matched to a gene; V was cut back by 6 bases and J by 2 bases. Germline V gene data show CDR1 as MNHEY and CDR2 as SMNVEV (reference sequence). This CDR3 comprises 14 residues. As to this clonotype: Its antigen is still unknown.

TCRdb ran MiXCR on the RT-PCR reads and lists one entry per CDR3 protein. The sample consists of around 580,000 distinct CDR3 sequences, approximately 10% of them appearing once. This TCR came from a man aged 50 to 59 who received an inactivated influenza vaccine. This chain uses TRBV27 with TRBJ2-7; 7 bases align to TRBD1. The sample was PBMCs from blood, taken on the day of vaccination. This CDR3 reads CASSRMTGTYEQYF. The CDR3 DNA sequence: TGTGCCAGCAGCCGGATGACAGGGACCTACGAGCAGTACTTC.